This T cell receptor beta chain derives from a study of shared clonotypes between healthy human individuals. General study results and limits: Generation probabilities of non-shared clonotypes were lower (relative to those shared by all four donors). Among donors, the sharing of clonotypes was expected to be influenced by sequencing depth.

The data were produced by immunoSEQ multiplex PCR, yet TCRdb's version contains in-frame clones alone and is incomplete. The sample includes some 2 million clones, 95% seen only once; the top ten take approximately 0.13%. The CDR3 contains 15 residues. Trimming removed 0 bases from V and 2 bases from J, with 7 bases in between. CDR1 and CDR2 from the germline V gene are SEHNR and FQNEAQ (reference sequence). With respect to this clone: Its antigen is not identified. Other DNA sequences within the sample encode an identical CDR3.

The origin of this receptor is a man aged 18 to 35 in good health. The chain links TRBV7-9 to TRBJ1-4; D gene ambiguous. Sample: naive CD4+ T cells sorted from blood. The subset: CD45RA+ positively selected. The CDR3 nucleotides read TGTGCCAGCAGCTTAGCTGGAGGGACTAATGAAAAACTGTTTTTT. The encoded protein is CASSLAGGTNEKLFF.